The 19 T cell receptor beta chains below were found in one sample sequenced in a study of T-cell reconstitution after alpha-beta-depleted transplantation in children. TCRbeta library preparation incorporated unique molecular identifiers. One entry per CDR3 protein, called by TCRdb with MiXCR from the PCR reads. Of hundreds of thousands of distinct CDR3 sequences listed, approximately 7.3% are singletons. The study, taken as a whole, reports: One year post-transplant, T-cell counts and diversity were largely derived from T cells produced anew.

No cognate antigen is known for these TCRs. This sample comprised peripheral blood, obtained 360 days after TCRalphabeta/CD19-depleted stem cell transplant. Receptors originate from a female patient aged 2 to 10 who had a stem cell transplant for Fanconi anemia, so the T cells may come from the graft donor.

This clonotype was detected many times. The J gene is TRBJ2-1, the V gene TRBV5-1; 7 bases agree with TRBD1. The CDR3 sequence is 18 residues long. Trimming took 2 bases from V and 1 from J; bases not matched to a gene: 12. Germline CDR1 reads SGHRS; CDR2 reads YFSETQ. The CDR3 region has the DNA TGCGCCAGCAGCTTAGAGGGGGCAGCAGCTTTTTCCTACAATGAGCAGTTCTTC. Amino acids: CASSLEGAAAFSYNEQFF.

This clonotype has at least ten counts. The chain recombines TRBV5-1 with TRBJ2-3, with 7 bases that match TRBD2. Germline V CDR1 and CDR2: SGHRS, YFSETQ. Losses at the gene ends were 0 bases for V and 9 bases for J; bases not matched to a gene: 7. The CDR3 contains 14 residues. The CDR3 DNA sequence: TGCGCCAGCAGCTTGGCCGGTTCTAGCGGAACGCAGTATTTT. Protein sequence: CASSLAGSSGTQYF.

This clonotype was found many times. Mismatch with germline at one junction end may stem from a read error. The gene calls are TRBV20-1 and TRBJ2-7, with a tentative D call TRBD1 (5 bases). The germline V gene has CDR1 DFQATT and CDR2 SNEGSKA (reference sequence). CDR3 size: 12 residues. The CDR3 reads CSAGDSPYEQYF. For the CDR3, the DNA is TGCAGTGCTGGAGACAGCCCCTACGAGCAGTACTTC.

At least ten counts were recorded for this clonotype. V usage is TRBV24-1 and J usage is TRBJ2-3; D gene unclear. The CDR3 covers 17 residues. V lost 0 bases, J lost 0 bases, and 12 bases lay in between. Germline CDR1 and CDR2: KGHDR and SFDVKD. Written as DNA, the CDR3 is TGTGCCACCAGTGATTTGCCCCGCCTGGGAAGCACAGATACGCAGTATTTT. It encodes CATSDLPRLGSTDTQYF.

This clonotype was counted at least ten times. V and J are TRBV15 and TRBJ2-3; 7 bases match TRBD1. This CDR3 region has 14 residues. Per the germline V gene, CDR1 is LNHNV and CDR2 is YYDKDF (reference sequence). With V trimmed by 8 bases and J by 1 base, 6 bases remained unmatched. DNA of the CDR3: TGTGCCACCCGAGGGGGACAGCGCACAGATACGCAGTATTTT. Protein: CATRGGQRTDTQYF.

This clonotype was recorded at least ten times. This chain joins TRBV12-3 or TRBV12-4 and TRBJ1-5; 7 nucleotides line up with TRBD1. The CDR3 is made up of 14 amino acids. After removal of 0 bases from V and 6 bases from J, the junction contained 2 bases not matched to a gene. DNA of the CDR3: TGTGCCAGCAGTTTAGCACCAGGGGGTCAGCCCCAGCATTTT. Translation: CASSLAPGGQPQHF.

This clonotype came up a few times. The chain uses TRBV30 and TRBJ2-1, with D uncertain. Trimming removed 2 bases at V and 0 bases at J, with 8 bases between. CDR3 length: 14 amino acids. Germline CDR1 GTSNPN, CDR2 SVGIG (reference sequence). CDR3 amino acids: CAWSNGNSYNEQFF. The DNA for the CDR3 is TGTGCCTGGAGTAACGGTAACTCCTACAATGAGCAGTTCTTC.

This clonotype was observed many times. This chain joins TRBV7-2 and TRBJ2-3; no firm D call. V was cut by 2 bases and J by 5 bases, with 14 bases left in between. Germline CDR1 reads SGHTA; CDR2 reads FQGNSA. This CDR3 has 15 residues. The CDR3 protein is CASSLLLLNIDTQYF. CDR3 sequence (DNA): TGTGCCAGCAGCTTATTATTGTTAAATATAGATACGCAGTATTTT.

In its sample, this clonotype was seen a few times. The chain carries TRBV7-3 and TRBJ2-2, with TRBD2 identical over 11 bases. Trimming took 1 base from V and 5 from J; bases not matched to a gene: 3. The CDR3 is 16 amino acids. Per germline, CDR1 SGHTA and CDR2 FQGTGA. For the CDR3, the DNA is TGTGCCAGCAGCTTAAGTACTAGCGGGGGTACCGGGGAGCTGTTTTTT. Its translation: CASSLSTSGGTGELFF.

This clonotype was counted ten times or more. This chain connects TRBV29-1 to TRBJ1-1, with D uncertain. This CDR3 spans 13 amino acids. Germline CDR1 reads SQVTM; CDR2 reads ANQGSEA. Trimming pared 0 bases from V and 8 bases from J, leaving 13 bases between. The CDR3 sequence is CSVEDLRFSEAFF. CDR3 DNA sequence: TGCAGCGTTGAAGATCTGAGGTTTTCCGAAGCTTTCTTT.

This clonotype occurred many times. This rearrangement joins TRBV28 to TRBJ1-6, with 8 nucleotides matching TRBD1. The CDR3 contains 16 residues. Germline V gene lookup returns CDR1 MDHEN and CDR2 SYDVKM. V shed 5 bases, J shed 4 bases, and the junction held 7 bases outside the gene matches. The CDR3 sequence: CASSPTGAFYNSPLHF. The CDR3 bases are TGTGCCAGCAGTCCGACAGGGGCCTTTTATAATTCACCCCTCCACTTT.

This clonotype has a count of ten or more. The chain uses TRBV6-2 or TRBV6-3 and TRBJ1-5; D is undetermined. Trimming removed 8 bases at V and 4 bases at J, with 9 bases between. This CDR3 region has 12 residues. Germline CDR1 is MNHEY and CDR2 is SVGEGT. Here the CDR3 reads CASQHRNQPQHF. In DNA, the CDR3 is TGTGCCAGCCAACATCGAAATCAGCCCCAGCATTTT.

This clonotype appeared many times. The gene calls are TRBV18 and TRBJ1-5; D is unclear. Germline assignment: CDR1 KGHSH and CDR2 LQKENI. The CDR3 runs to 13 residues. The V end was cut by 4 bases, the J end by 7 bases, with 11 bases between. This CDR3 reads CASSLDEAQPQHF. DNA for the CDR3: TGTGCCAGCTCACTCGACGAGGCCCAGCCCCAGCATTTT.

This clonotype showed up many times. The J gene is TRBJ2-3, the V gene TRBV28; D gene unclear. Trimming pared 3 bases from V and 1 base from J, leaving 11 bases between. This CDR3 is built from 15 residues. CDR1 is MDHEN and CDR2 is SYDVKM in the germline V gene. The CDR3 loop is CASSFPGEGTDTQYF. CDR3 in DNA: TGTGCCAGCAGTTTCCCAGGAGAGGGCACAGATACGCAGTATTTT.

This clonotype was seen many times. The chain couples TRBV29-1 to TRBJ2-7; the match to TRBD1 covers 7 bases. The CDR3 totals 13 residues. The germline V gene encodes CDR1 SQVTM and CDR2 ANQGSEA. The V segment lost 3 bases and the J segment 0 bases; nucleotides outside the gene matches: 2. The CDR3 DNA reads TGCAGCGTTGAGGGACAGTCCTCCTACGAGCAGTACTTC. Its protein is CSVEGQSSYEQYF.

This clonotype was observed many times. V is TRBV28 and J is TRBJ2-3; 9 bases map to TRBD2. Germline assignment: CDR1 MDHEN and CDR2 SYDVKM. V dropped 3 bases and J dropped 0; count of bases not matched to a gene: 10. This CDR3 comprises 18 residues. CDR3 bases: TGTGCCAGCAGTTTGGAGAGTGTAGCGGGGGCTAGCACAGATACGCAGTATTTT. Translating gives CASSLESVAGASTDTQYF.

This clonotype was recorded many times. V gene TRBV9 combines with J gene TRBJ2-7; tentatively, D is TRBD2 (6 bases). The germline gives CDR1 SGDLS, CDR2 YYNGEE. CDR3 length: 17 residues. Trimming left V 0 bases short and J 2 bases short, with 18 bases between. The CDR3 coding sequence is TGTGCCAGCAGCGTAGTATCTTGGAGGGACGTTACCTACGAGCAGTACTTC. It specifies CASSVVSWRDVTYEQYF. The full variable domain, rest sourced from reference TRBV9 and TRBJ2-7, is DSGVTQTPKHLITATGQRVTLRCSPRSGDLSVYWYQQSLDQGLQFLIQYYNGEERAKGNILERFSAQQFPDLHSELNLSSLELGDSALYFCASSVVSWRDVTYEQYFGPGTRLTVT.

This clonotype appeared many times. The rearrangement uses TRBV29-1 and TRBJ2-3, with 12 bases aligning to TRBD2. After removal of 1 base from V and 0 bases from J, the junction contained 2 bases not matched to a gene. Germline CDR1 reads SQVTM; CDR2 reads ANQGSEA. This CDR3 region has 16 residues. The CDR3 spells CSVEVLAGGSTDTQYF. As DNA, the CDR3 is TGCAGCGTTGAAGTTCTAGCGGGAGGGAGCACAGATACGCAGTATTTT.

Notes on this clonotype: Because it lacks the conserved phenylalanine or tryptophan at the end, this CDR3 is likely a read error. J is TRBJ2-1 and V is TRBV7-8; the D call may be TRBD1 or TRBD2 (5 bases each). The CDR3 loop spans 16 amino acids. Germline V gives CDR1 SGHVS, CDR2 FQNEAQ. Trimming took off 5 bases at V and 1 base at J, with 15 bases between the two ends. Here the CDR3 DNA reads TGTGCCAGCAGCCCAGGGACGGCGCAATCCTACAATGAGCAGTTCTGC. Encoded protein: CASSPGTAQSYNEQFC.